This TCR beta chain was found in a study of blood T cell repertoires in COVID-19. Study background: Specimens from acute and convalescent COVID-19 originated in the United States, Italy and Spain. PBMCs, B-cell-depleted T cells, or T cells provided the cDNA or gDNA that made up the material.

This clone was seen just once. Under the authors' procedure: Amplification of reference gene primers was used by the study to estimate nucleated cell counts. Generated by immunoSEQ multiplex PCR, the TCRdb table keeps only in-frame clones and is missing some. D and trimming come from the DNA, and the V and J calls and clone size come from that table. This sample has some 29,000 clones, with less than 80% found just once. The J segment lost 7 bases and the V segment lost 2 bases, leaving 11 bases of the junction unmatched. This CDR3 has 15 residues. CDR1 is SGHRS, CDR2 YFSETQ, per germline. Sequencing was carried out using peripheral blood. This chain joins TRBV5-1 and TRBJ2-7, with TRBD2 matching 8 bases. The sequence was collected from a man between 65 and 85 years old with acute or convalescent COVID-19. The CDR3 DNA sequence: TGCGCCAGCAGCTTATCTAGCGGGTTCTGGGGGGAGCAGTACTTC. It specifies CASSLSSGFWGEQYF.